These 8 T cell receptor beta chains were sequenced from one sample in a study of T cell changes during pregnancy in multiple sclerosis. Only in-frame clones appear in the TCRdb table, and some are missing; sequencing was by immunoSEQ multiplex PCR. This table holds 80,000 or so clones, 94% found once. This specimen was peripheral blood, taken in the second trimester of pregnancy. These receptors were obtained from a female donor in good health, enrolled as a control in a pregnancy study.

The rearrangement joins TRBV7-9 to TRBJ2-3; D is possibly TRBD1 (5 bases). The ends were cut back, 3 bases at V and 6 bases at J, with 19 bases in the middle. The CDR3 has 16 residues. Germline lookup yields CDR1 SEHNR and CDR2 FQNEAQ (reference sequence). This CDR3 is CASSFSPRTPGDTQYF. CDR3 nucleotide sequence: TGTGCCAGCAGCTTCTCACCGCGAACACCAGGGGATACGCAGTATTTT. Looking up the rest from reference TRBV7-9 and TRBJ2-3 gives the full variable domain: DTGVSQNPRHKITKRGQNVTFRCDPISEHNRLYWYRQTLGQGPEFLTYFQNEAQLEKSRLLSDRFSAERPKGSFSTLEIQRTEQGDSAMYLCASSFSPRTPGDTQYFGPGTRLTVL.

The V call is TRBV7-9, the J call TRBJ1-4; D ambiguous. In germline, CDR1 is SEHNR, CDR2 FQNEAQ (reference sequence). V was shortened by 2 bases and J by 6 bases, with 7 bases between the two germline ends. The CDR3 extends over 13 amino acids. This CDR3 reads CASSLLAHEKLFF. The CDR3 nucleotides read TGTGCCAGCAGCTTACTAGCCCATGAAAAACTGTTTTTT.

The chain links TRBV6-1 to TRBJ2-7; D is possibly TRBD2 (7 bases). CDR1 MNHNS and CDR2 SASEGT come from the germline V gene. The CDR3 loop spans 12 amino acids. V was pared by 8 bases and J by 4 bases, with 12 bases between. The CDR3, as DNA: TGTGCCAGCTCTAGGGGGGGATACGAGCAGTACTTC. The encoded protein is CASSRGGYEQYF.

The CDR3 DNA reads TGTGCCAGCAGTTTAAGGCCCCGGACAGGGCTTGGCTACACCTTC. It codes for CASSLRPRTGLGYTF. V usage is TRBV27 and J usage is TRBJ1-2, with 8 bases that match TRBD1. The length of the CDR3 is 15 residues. Germline V gene sequence: CDR1 MNHEY, CDR2 SMNVEV (reference sequence). J was trimmed by 7 bases and V by 2 bases; bases with no gene match: 9.

The chain links TRBV11-2 to TRBJ2-1; 10 bases fit TRBD1. Germline values: CDR1 SGHAT, CDR2 FQNNGV. V shed 0 bases and J 10 bases; nucleotides not matched to a gene: 12. The CDR3 covers 17 residues. The CDR3 spells CASSLDHMRQGAREQFF. DNA of the CDR3: TGTGCCAGCAGCTTAGATCATATGAGACAGGGGGCTCGGGAGCAGTTCTTC.

The chain combines TRBV2 with TRBJ2-3; 13 nucleotides line up with TRBD2. Unmatched junction bases numbered 4, after V lost 7 bases and J lost 3 bases. Germline CDR1 SNHLY, CDR2 FYNNEI. The CDR3 loop spans 15 amino acids. The CDR3 region is CASNLGLAGTDTQYF. Written as DNA, the CDR3 is TGTGCCAGCAACTTGGGACTAGCGGGAACAGATACGCAGTATTTT.

This chain joins TRBV5-1 and TRBJ2-5, with TRBD1 identical over 7 bases. Germline V gene sequence: CDR1 SGHRS, CDR2 YFSETQ. V lost 7 bases to trimming and J lost 1 base; unmatched junction nucleotides: 1. The CDR3 has 12 amino acids. CDR3 DNA: TGCGCCAGCGGGACAGTCCAAGAGACCCAGTACTTC. Its translation is CASGTVQETQYF.

CDR3 region: CASSEGSGQGPEETQYF. CDR3 DNA: TGTGCCAGCAGTGAAGGGTCGGGACAGGGCCCCGAAGAGACCCAGTACTTC. The rearrangement links TRBV2 to TRBJ2-5; TRBD1 aligns across 9 bases. The germline V gene has CDR1 SNHLY and CDR2 FYNNEI. CDR3 length: 17 residues. With V trimmed by 1 base and J by 3 bases, 9 bases remained unmatched. The full variable domain, rest sourced from reference TRBV2 and TRBJ2-5, is EPEVTQTPSHQVTQMGQEVILRCVPISNHLYFYWYRQILGQKVEFLVSFYNNEISEKSEIFDDQFSVERPDGSNFTLKIRSTKLEDSAMYFCASSEGSGQGPEETQYFGPGTRLLVL.